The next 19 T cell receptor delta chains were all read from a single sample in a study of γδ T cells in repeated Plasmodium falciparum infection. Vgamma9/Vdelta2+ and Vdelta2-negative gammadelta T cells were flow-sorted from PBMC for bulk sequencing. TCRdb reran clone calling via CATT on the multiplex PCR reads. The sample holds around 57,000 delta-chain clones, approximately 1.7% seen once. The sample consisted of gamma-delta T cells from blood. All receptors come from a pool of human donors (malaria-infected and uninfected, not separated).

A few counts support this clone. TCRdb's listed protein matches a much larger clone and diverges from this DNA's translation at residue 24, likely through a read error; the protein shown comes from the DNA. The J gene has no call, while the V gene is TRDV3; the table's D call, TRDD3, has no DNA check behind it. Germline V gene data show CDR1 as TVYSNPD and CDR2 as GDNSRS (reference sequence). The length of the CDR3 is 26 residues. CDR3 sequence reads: CAPSVFRASQRTGGYPLSWDTRQTFF. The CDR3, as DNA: TGTGCCCCCTCGGTATTCCGCGCCAGCCAGCGTACTGGGGGATACCCCCTCTCCTGGGACACCCGACAGACGTTTTTC.

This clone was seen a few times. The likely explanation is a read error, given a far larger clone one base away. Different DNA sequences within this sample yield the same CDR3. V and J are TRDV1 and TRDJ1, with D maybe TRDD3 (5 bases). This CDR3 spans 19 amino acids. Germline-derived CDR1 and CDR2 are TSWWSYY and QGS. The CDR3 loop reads CALGELKVTTVRYTDKLIF. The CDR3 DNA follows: TGTGCTCTCGGGGAACTAAAGGTGACTACTGTTCGGTACACCGATAAACTCATCTTT.

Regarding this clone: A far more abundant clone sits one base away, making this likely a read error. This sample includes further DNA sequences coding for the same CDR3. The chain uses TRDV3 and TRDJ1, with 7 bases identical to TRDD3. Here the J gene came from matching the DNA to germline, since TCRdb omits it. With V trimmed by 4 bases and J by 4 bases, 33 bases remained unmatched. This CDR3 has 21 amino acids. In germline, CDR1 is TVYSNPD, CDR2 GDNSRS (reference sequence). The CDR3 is CASSATFRYWGIPPFLDKLIF. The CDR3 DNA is TGTGCCTCTTCGGCTACCTTCAGGTACTGGGGAATACCGCCTTTCCTCGATAAACTCATCTTT. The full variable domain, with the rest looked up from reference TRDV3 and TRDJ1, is CDKVTQSSPDQTVASGSEVVLLCTYDTVYSNPDLFWYRIRPDYSFQFVFYGDNSRSEGADFTQGRFSVKHILTQKAFHLVISPVRTEDSATYYCASSATFRYWGIPPFLDKLIFGKGTRVTVEP.

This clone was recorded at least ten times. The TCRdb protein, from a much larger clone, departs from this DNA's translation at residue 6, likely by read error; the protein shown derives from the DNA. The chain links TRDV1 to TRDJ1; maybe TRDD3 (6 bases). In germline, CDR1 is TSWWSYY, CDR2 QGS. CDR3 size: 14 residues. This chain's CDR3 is CALEILWGSGKLIF. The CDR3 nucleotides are TGTGCACTTGAGATTCTTTGGGGATCTGGTAAACTCATCTTT.

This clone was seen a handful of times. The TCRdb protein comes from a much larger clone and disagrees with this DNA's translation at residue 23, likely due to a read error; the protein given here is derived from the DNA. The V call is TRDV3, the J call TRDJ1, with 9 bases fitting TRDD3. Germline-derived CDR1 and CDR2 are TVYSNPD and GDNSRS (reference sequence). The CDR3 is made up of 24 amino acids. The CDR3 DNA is TGTGCCTCACTTATACCCCAGGGATTCCACGGGTTCTGGGGGATCAGGCTGATCACCGATAAACTCACCTTT. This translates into CASLIPQGFHGFWGIRLITDKLTF.

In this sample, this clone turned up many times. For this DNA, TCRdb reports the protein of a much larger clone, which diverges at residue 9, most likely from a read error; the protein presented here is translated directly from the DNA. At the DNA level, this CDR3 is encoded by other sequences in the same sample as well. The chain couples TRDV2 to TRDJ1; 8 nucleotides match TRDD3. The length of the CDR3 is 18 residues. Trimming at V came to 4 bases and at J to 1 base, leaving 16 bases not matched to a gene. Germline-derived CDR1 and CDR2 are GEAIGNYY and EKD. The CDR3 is CACDPVLGGTGVTDKLIF. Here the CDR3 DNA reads TGTGCCTGTGATCCCGTACTGGGGGGTACGGGGGTCACCGATAAACTCATCTTT.

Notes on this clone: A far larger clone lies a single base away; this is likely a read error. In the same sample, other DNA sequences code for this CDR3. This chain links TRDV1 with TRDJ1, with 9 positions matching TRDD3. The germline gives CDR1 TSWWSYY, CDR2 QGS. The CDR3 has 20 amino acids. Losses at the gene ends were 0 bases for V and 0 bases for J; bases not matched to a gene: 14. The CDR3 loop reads CALGELVPAGGFGYTDKLIF. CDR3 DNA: TGTGCTCTTGGGGAACTAGTTCCAGCTGGGGGATTCGGGTACACCGATAAACTCATCTTT.

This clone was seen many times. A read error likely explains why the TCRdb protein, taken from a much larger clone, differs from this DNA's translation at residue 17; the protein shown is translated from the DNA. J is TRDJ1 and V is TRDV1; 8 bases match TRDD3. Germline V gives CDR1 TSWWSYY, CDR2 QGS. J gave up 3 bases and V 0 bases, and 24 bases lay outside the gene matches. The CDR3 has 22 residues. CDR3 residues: CALGELRLTFWGKTSYADKLIF. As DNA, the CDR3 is TGTGCTCTTGGGGAACTAAGACTGACCTTCTGGGGGAAAACTAGCTACGCCGATAAACTCATCTTT.

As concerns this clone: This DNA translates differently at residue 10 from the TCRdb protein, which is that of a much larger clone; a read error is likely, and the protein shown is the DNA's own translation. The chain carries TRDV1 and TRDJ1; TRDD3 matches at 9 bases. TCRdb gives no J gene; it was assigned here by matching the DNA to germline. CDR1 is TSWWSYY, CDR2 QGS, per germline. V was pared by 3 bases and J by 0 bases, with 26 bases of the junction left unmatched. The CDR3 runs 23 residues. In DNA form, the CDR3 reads TGTGCTCTTGGGGATCCGTTGGGTCCTGCAAAATCTACTGGGGGACTAAACACCGATAAACTCATCTTT. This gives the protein CALGDPLGPAKSTGGLNTDKLIF.

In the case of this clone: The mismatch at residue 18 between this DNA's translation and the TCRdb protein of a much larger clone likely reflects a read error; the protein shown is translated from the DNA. The CDR3 region has the DNA TGTGCTCTTGGGGAACCACCGGGCCTTCCTTCCTACGTTGCCTGGGGGATCTCCTGGGGGACCGATAAACTCATCTTT. Protein: CALGEPPGLPSYVAWGISWGTDKLIF. The chain couples TRDV1 to TRDJ1; either TRDD2 or TRDD3 may fit D (9 bases each). No J gene was available from TCRdb, and it was assigned here by a germline match of the DNA. The CDR3 is 26 residues long. CDR1 and CDR2 (germline): TSWWSYY, QGS. V lost 1 base to trimming and J lost 2 bases, with 44 bases between them.

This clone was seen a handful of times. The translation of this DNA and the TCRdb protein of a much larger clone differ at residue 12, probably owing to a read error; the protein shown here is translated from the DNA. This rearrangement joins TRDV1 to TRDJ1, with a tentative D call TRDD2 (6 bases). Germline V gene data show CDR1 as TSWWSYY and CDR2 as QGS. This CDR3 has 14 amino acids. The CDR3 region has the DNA TGTGCTCTTGGGGACTCCTTCCGACCTGATAAACCCATCTTT. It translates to CALGDSFRPDKPIF.

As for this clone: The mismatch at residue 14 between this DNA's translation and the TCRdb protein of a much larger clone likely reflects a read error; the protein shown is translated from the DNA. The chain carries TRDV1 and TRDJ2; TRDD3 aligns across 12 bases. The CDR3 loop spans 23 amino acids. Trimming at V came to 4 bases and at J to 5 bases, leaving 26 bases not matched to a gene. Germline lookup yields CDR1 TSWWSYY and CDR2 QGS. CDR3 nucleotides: TGTGCTCTTGGGGCCTTCAAACCTACACTGGGGGATACCTCTCCCCTCCTAACAGCACAACTCTTCTTT. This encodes CALGAFKPTLGDTSPLLTAQLFF.

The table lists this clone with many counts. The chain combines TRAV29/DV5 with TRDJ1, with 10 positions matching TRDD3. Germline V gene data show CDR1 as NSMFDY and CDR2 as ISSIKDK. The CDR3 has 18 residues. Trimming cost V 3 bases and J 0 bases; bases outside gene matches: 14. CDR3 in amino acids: CAAKAPGVLGDYTDKLIF. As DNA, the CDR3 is TGTGCAGCAAAGGCCCCCGGGGTACTGGGGGATTACACCGATAAACTCATCTTT.

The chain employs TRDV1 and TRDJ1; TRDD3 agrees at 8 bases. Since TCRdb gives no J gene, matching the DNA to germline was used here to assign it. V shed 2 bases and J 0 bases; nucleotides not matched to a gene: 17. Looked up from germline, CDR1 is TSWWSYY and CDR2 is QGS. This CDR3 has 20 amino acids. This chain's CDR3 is CALGERRPYWGPPYTDKLIF. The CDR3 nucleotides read TGTGCTCTTGGGGAAAGGCGGCCGTACTGGGGGCCACCGTACACCGATAAACTCATCTTT.

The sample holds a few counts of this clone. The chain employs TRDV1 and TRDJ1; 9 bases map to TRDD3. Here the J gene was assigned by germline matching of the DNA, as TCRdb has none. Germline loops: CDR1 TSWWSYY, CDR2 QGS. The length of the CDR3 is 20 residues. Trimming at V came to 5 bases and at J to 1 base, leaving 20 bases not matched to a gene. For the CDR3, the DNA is TGTGCTCTTGGGTGGGGGCGGGACTGGGGGAACCCCGTCCGCACCGATAAACTCATCTTT. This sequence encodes CALGWGRDWGNPVRTDKLIF.

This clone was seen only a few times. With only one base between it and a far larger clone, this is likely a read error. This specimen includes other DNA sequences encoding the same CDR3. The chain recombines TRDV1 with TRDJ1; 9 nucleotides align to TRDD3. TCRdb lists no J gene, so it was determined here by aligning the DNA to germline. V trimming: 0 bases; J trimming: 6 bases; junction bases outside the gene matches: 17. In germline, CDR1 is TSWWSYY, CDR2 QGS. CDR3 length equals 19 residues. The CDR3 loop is CALGELRSPLLGDPHKLIF. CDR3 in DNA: TGTGCTCTTGGGGAACTCAGGTCTCCCTTGCTGGGGGATCCCCATAAACTCATCTTT.

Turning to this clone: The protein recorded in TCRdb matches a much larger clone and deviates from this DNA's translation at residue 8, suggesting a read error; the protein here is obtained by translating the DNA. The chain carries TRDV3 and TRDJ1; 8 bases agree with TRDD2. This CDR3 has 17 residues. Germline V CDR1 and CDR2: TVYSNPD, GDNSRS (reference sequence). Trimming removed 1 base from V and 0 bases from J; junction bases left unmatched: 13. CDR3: CAFKLPTRRLYTDKLIF. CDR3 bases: TGTGCCTTTAAACTTCCTACTCGTAGATTGTACACCGATAAACTCATCTTT.

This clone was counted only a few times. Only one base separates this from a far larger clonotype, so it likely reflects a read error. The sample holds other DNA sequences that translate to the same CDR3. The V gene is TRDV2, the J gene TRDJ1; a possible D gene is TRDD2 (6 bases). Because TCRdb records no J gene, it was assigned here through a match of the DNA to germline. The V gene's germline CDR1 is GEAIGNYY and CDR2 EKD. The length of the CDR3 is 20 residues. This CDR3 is CACKLYTPSRGLIYTDKLIF. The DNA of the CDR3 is TGCGCCTGCAAGCTCTACACTCCTTCCCGGGGACTTATTTACACCGATAAACTCATCTTT.

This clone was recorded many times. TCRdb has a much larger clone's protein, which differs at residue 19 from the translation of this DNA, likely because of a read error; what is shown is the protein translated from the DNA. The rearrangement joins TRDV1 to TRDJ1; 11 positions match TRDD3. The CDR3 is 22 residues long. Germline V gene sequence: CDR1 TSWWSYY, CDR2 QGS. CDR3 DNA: TGTGCTCTTGGGGACCTTTCCTCCTACGGGTTACTGGGGGATAGGAACACCGATGAACTCATCTTT. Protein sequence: CALGDLSSYGLLGDRNTDELIF.